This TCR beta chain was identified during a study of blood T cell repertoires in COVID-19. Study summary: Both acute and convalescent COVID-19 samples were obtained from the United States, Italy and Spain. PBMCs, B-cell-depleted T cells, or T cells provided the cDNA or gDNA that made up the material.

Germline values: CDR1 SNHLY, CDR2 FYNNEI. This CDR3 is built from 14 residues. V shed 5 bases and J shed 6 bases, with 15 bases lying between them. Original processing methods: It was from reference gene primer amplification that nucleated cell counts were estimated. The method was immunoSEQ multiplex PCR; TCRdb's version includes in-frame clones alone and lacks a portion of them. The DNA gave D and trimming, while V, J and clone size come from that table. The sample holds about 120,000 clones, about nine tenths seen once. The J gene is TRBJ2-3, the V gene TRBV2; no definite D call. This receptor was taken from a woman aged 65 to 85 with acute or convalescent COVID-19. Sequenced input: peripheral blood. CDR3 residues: CASSPGSQMDTQYF. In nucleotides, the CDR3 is TGTGCCAGCAGTCCCGGGTCCCAAATGGATACGCAGTATTTT. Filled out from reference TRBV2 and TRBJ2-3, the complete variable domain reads EPEVTQTPSHQVTQMGQEVILRCVPISNHLYFYWYRQILGQKVEFLVSFYNNEISEKSEIFDDQFSVERPDGSNFTLKIRSTKLEDSAMYFCASSPGSQMDTQYFGPGTRLTVL.